The next 19 T cell receptor beta chains were all read from a single sample in a study of cytomegalovirus exposure and HLA in healthy donors. Assay: immunoSEQ multiplex PCR; the TCRdb copy retains only in-frame clones and omits some. The data show about 250,000 clones, approximately 84% seen once. The sample consisted of PBMCs. These receptors all come from a man in his late teens or twenties in good health and CMV-seropositive.

This sequence joins TRBV7-6 and TRBJ1-1, with D perhaps TRBD1 (5 bases). This CDR3 has 13 residues. V dropped 4 bases and J dropped 4 bases, with 10 bases sitting between them. CDR1 and CDR2 from the germline V gene are SGHVS and FNYEAQ. CDR3 sequence: CASSYRRGTEAFF. The CDR3 coding sequence is TGTGCCAGCAGCTATCGGAGGGGCACTGAAGCTTTCTTT.

The J gene is TRBJ2-1, the V gene TRBV25-1; D is ambiguous. V was shortened by 4 bases and J by 5 bases, with 12 bases between the two germline ends. Germline assignment: CDR1 MGHDK and CDR2 SYGVNS. This CDR3 contains 14 residues. CDR3 region: CASSVSGMDNEQFF. Here the CDR3 DNA reads TGTGCCAGCAGTGTATCGGGCATGGACAATGAGCAGTTCTTC.

The chain is built from TRBV4-3 and TRBJ1-1, with D perhaps matching TRBD1 (5 bases). CDR1 and CDR2 from the germline V gene are LGHNA and YSLEER. The CDR3 is made up of 12 amino acids. Trimming pared 6 bases from V and 5 bases from J, leaving 10 bases between. The CDR3 DNA follows: TGCGCCAGCAGAGGGGCGCGTACTGAAGCTTTCTTT. Amino acid sequence: CASRGARTEAFF.

The chain has TRBV30 and TRBJ2-1; 12 nucleotides match TRBD2. The CDR3 runs 18 residues. V lost 2 bases to trimming and J lost 0 bases; unmatched junction nucleotides: 8. CDR1 and CDR2 (germline): GTSNPN, SVGIG (reference sequence). The DNA of the CDR3 is TGTGCCTGGAGTACACTAGCGGGAGGCCCCTACTCCTACAATGAGCAGTTCTTC. Translating gives CAWSTLAGGPYSYNEQFF.

The chain links TRBV7-9 to TRBJ1-1; a weak D match, TRBD1 (5 bases). Germline loops: CDR1 SEHNR, CDR2 FQNEAQ (reference sequence). The CDR3 covers 15 residues. Trimming took off 6 bases at V and 7 bases at J, with 21 bases between the two ends. Here the CDR3 reads CASSPPGRTKFEAFF. The CDR3 DNA reads as TGTGCCAGCAGTCCACCGGGACGGACCAAATTTGAAGCTTTCTTT.

V usage is TRBV6-1 and J usage is TRBJ2-7; D is unclear. Germline CDR1 MNHNS, CDR2 SASEGT. This CDR3 is 12 amino acids long. V lost 4 bases and J lost 9, with 13 bases in between. CDR3 in amino acids: CASSAQLVRQYF. CDR3 nucleotides: TGTGCCAGCAGTGCCCAACTCGTAAGGCAGTACTTC.

CDR3 amino acids: CATTRASGSYEQYF. CDR3 in DNA: TGTGCCACCACCCGCGCTAGCGGATCTTACGAGCAGTACTTC. The chain couples TRBV6-1 to TRBJ2-7; 7 positions match TRBD2. The V segment lost 10 bases and the J segment 4 bases; nucleotides outside the gene matches: 13. The germline gives CDR1 MNHNS, CDR2 SASEGT. This CDR3 has 14 amino acids.

The genes are TRBV4-2 and TRBJ2-7, with 7 bases aligning to TRBD2. Germline lookup yields CDR1 LGHNA and CDR2 YNFKEQ. The CDR3 loop spans 16 amino acids. The J segment lost 1 base and the V segment lost 0 bases, leaving 6 bases of the junction unmatched. This CDR3 reads CASSQEPGGISYEQYF. The CDR3 bases are TGTGCCAGCAGCCAAGAGCCCGGGGGGATTTCCTACGAGCAGTACTTC.

This sequence joins TRBV13 and TRBJ1-1; D is possibly TRBD1 (5 bases). In germline, CDR1 is PRHDT, CDR2 FYEKMQ (reference sequence). This CDR3 contains 14 residues. V was cut by 7 bases and J by 4 bases, with 16 bases left in between. The CDR3 nucleotides read TGTGCCAGCACCTCTGGGGGACCTACCACTGAAGCTTTCTTT. It translates to CASTSGGPTTEAFF.

A remark on this clone: A junction boundary mismatches the germline segment, possibly from a read error. The rearrangement uses TRBV6-1 and TRBJ1-2, with no clear D. The CDR3 runs to 11 residues. CDR1 is MNHNS and CDR2 is SASEGT in the germline V gene. The CDR3 protein is CASSEARFGFF. The CDR3 DNA follows: TGTGCCAGCAGTGAAGCGCGGTTTGGCTTCTTC.

The chain has TRBV6-1 and TRBJ2-1; 7 positions agree with TRBD1. CDR1 and CDR2 (germline): MNHNS, SASEGT. This CDR3 region has 16 residues. Losses at the gene ends were 4 bases for V and 3 bases for J; bases not matched to a gene: 9. For the CDR3, the DNA is TGTGCCAGCAGTGTTTCGACGGGACAGTTCTACAATGAGCAGTTCTTC. It codes for CASSVSTGQFYNEQFF.

The gene calls are TRBV7-9 and TRBJ2-7, with D perhaps TRBD2 (5 bases). The CDR3 runs to 14 residues. Germline V gives CDR1 SEHNR, CDR2 FQNEAQ (reference sequence). Trimming took off 0 bases at V and 7 bases at J, with 13 bases between the two ends. The DNA of the CDR3 is TGTGCCAGCAGCTTAGCGCTCGACCGCGGGGAGCAGTACTTC. It yields the protein CASSLALDRGEQYF.

This clone was observed a handful of times. V usage is TRBV27 and J usage is TRBJ1-2, with unresolved D. Germline values: CDR1 MNHEY, CDR2 SMNVEV (reference sequence). This CDR3 comprises 14 residues. Between the trimmed V and J ends, which lost 2 bases and 4 bases, there was a span of 11 bases. CDR3 loop: CASSLDGSTYGYTF. DNA for the CDR3: TGTGCCAGCAGTTTAGACGGCAGCACCTATGGCTACACCTTC.

V and J are TRBV19 and TRBJ1-1; D not certain. This CDR3 is 15 amino acids long. Germline V gene data show CDR1 as LNHDA and CDR2 as SQIVND (reference sequence). The V gene lost 7 bases and the J gene lost 0 bases, with 15 bases spanning the gap. For the CDR3, the DNA is TGTGCCAGTACTCCACCCGGCAGGATGAACACTGAAGCTTTCTTT. Translation: CASTPPGRMNTEAFF.

This clone showed up just a few times. J is TRBJ1-2 and V is TRBV4-1; weak D call: TRBD1 (6 bases). Germline lookup yields CDR1 MGHRA and CDR2 YSYEKL. The CDR3 sequence is 14 residues long. V lost 2 bases to trimming and J lost 3 bases, with 10 bases between them. The CDR3 region is CASSQKQGDYGYTF. The CDR3 region has the DNA TGCGCCAGCAGCCAAAAACAGGGAGACTATGGCTACACCTTC.

The chain recombines TRBV27 with TRBJ1-5; 9 bases line up with TRBD1. This CDR3 is 16 amino acids long. In germline, CDR1 is MNHEY, CDR2 SMNVEV (reference sequence). V shed 8 bases and J 5 bases; nucleotides not matched to a gene: 13. The CDR3 is CASASLPGQGDQPQHF. The CDR3, as DNA: TGTGCCAGCGCCTCACTACCGGGACAGGGCGATCAGCCCCAGCATTTT.

The chain has TRBV11-2 and TRBJ1-5; D is possibly TRBD1 (5 bases). The CDR3 covers 14 residues. Trimming removed 0 bases from V and 5 bases from J, with 8 bases in between. Germline loops: CDR1 SGHAT, CDR2 FQNNGV. Here the CDR3 reads CASSLDGGYQPQHF. The CDR3 DNA reads as TGTGCCAGCAGCTTAGACGGGGGGTATCAGCCCCAGCATTTT.

This clone came up once. The V and J genes are TRBV30 and TRBJ2-7, with 7 bases matching TRBD1. The V gene's germline CDR1 is GTSNPN and CDR2 SVGIG (reference sequence). The V segment lost 5 bases and the J segment 12 bases; nucleotides outside the gene matches: 13. There are 12 residues in the CDR3. CDR3 amino acids: CAWEGTDRYRYF. Here the CDR3 DNA reads TGTGCCTGGGAGGGGACAGATCGATATCGGTACTTC.

V is TRBV18 and J is TRBJ2-7; D not certain. Germline lookup yields CDR1 KGHSH and CDR2 LQKENI. V dropped 2 bases and J dropped 6 bases, with 8 bases sitting between them. The CDR3 has 12 residues. CDR3 sequence reads: CASSPDSSEQYF. In DNA, the CDR3 is TGTGCCAGCTCACCAGACTCATCCGAGCAGTACTTC.